This T cell receptor (beta chain) was identified during a study of blood T cell repertoires in COVID-19. For the study at large: Sources were T cells, B-cell-depleted T cells, or PBMCs; the material itself was cDNA or gDNA.

The age range of participants was 18 to 89 years, with residence in approximately 25 US areas. Grouping used clinical history reported by participants in a survey and questionnaire. With 3 bases clipped from V and 7 bases from J, the junction kept 9 bases outside the gene matches. The CDR3 has 16 residues. The germline gives CDR1 SNHLY, CDR2 FYNNEI. This table comes from immunoSEQ multiplex PCR, and its TCRdb copy is limited to in-frame clones, with some not included. This sample yields hundreds of thousands of clones, of which 80% to 90% are seen a single time; roughly 3.8% belongs to the top ten. The sample comprised PBMCs or T cells enriched from blood (not recorded which). The source is a woman aged 40 to 49 with acute COVID-19. The chain joins TRBV2 to TRBJ2-1; 10 bases line up with TRBD1. CDR3 sequence (DNA): TGTGCCAGCAGTGATCGGACAGGGGGAAGTTGGAATGAGCAGTTCTTC. This encodes CASSDRTGGSWNEQFF.